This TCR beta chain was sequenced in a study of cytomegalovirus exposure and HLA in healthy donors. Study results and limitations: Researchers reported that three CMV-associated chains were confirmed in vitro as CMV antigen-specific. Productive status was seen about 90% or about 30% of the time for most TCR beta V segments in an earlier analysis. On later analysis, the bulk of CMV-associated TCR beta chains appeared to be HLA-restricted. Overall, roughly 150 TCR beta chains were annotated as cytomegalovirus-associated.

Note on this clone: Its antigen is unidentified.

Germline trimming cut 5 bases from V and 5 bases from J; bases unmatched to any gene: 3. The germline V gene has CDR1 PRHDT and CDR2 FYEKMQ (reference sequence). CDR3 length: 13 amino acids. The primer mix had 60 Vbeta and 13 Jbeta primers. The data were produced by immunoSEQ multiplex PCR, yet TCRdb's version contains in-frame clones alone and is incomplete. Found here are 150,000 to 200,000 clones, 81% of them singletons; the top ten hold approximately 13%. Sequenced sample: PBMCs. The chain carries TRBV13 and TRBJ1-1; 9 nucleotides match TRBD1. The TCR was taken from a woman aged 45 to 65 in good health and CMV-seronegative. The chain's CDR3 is CASSHRGRTEAFF. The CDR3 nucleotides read TGTGCCAGCAGCCACAGGGGGCGGACTGAAGCTTTCTTT.